The 6 T cell receptor beta chains below all came from one sample that was sequenced in a study of early stage breast cancer tumors. Profiling relied on immunoSEQ multiplex PCR, and the TCRdb table lists in-frame clones only, not all of them. Here the sample spans 10,000 to 11,000 clones, more than 60% being singletons. The sequenced material came from breast tumor tissue. The receptors here all came from a person aged 65 to 85 with breast cancer.

The V and J genes are TRBV10-2 and TRBJ2-7, with 8 bases aligning to TRBD1. The V gene end was trimmed by 0 bases and the J gene end by 2 bases; junction bases not matched to a gene: 3. The CDR3 has 15 residues. CDR1 and CDR2 from the germline V gene are WSHSY and SAAADI. The CDR3 loop is CASSESNRGTYEQYF. The CDR3 region has the DNA TGCGCCAGCAGTGAGTCTAACAGGGGGACCTACGAGCAGTACTTC.

This clone is a singleton in its sample. This chain joins TRBV6-5 and TRBJ1-1; D remains unclear. The germline V and J ends were trimmed by 6 bases and 5 bases, with 7 bases remaining between them. The CDR3 length is 11 residues. Germline V CDR1 and CDR2: MNHEY, SVGAGI. The CDR3 is CASRKRTEAFF. Written as DNA, the CDR3 is TGTGCCAGCAGGAAGAGAACTGAAGCTTTCTTT.

V gene TRBV4-2 combines with J gene TRBJ2-7, with D maybe TRBD1 (5 bases). CDR1 LGHNA and CDR2 YNFKEQ come from the germline V gene. V lost 1 base to trimming and J lost 2 bases, with 9 bases between them. The CDR3 loop spans 14 amino acids. The CDR3 protein is CASSQGGQTYEQYF. The CDR3 DNA is TGTGCCAGCAGCCAAGGAGGACAAACCTACGAGCAGTACTTC.

This clone came up a few times. This chain connects TRBV30 to TRBJ1-6; D remains unclear. Trimming pared 3 bases from V and 7 bases from J, leaving 7 bases between. This CDR3 region has 12 residues. Germline CDR1 and CDR2: GTSNPN and SVGIG (reference sequence). In DNA, the CDR3 is TGTGCCTGGAGGGTCACAAATTCACCCCTCCACTTT. It translates to CAWRVTNSPLHF.

V gene TRBV7-2 combines with J gene TRBJ2-7; 7 nucleotides line up with TRBD1. From germline, CDR1 is SGHTA and CDR2 FQGNSA. This CDR3 comprises 13 residues. The V and J ends lost 2 bases and 6 bases, in that order; junction bases with no gene match: 4. The CDR3 spells CASSLTGQAEQYF. The CDR3 DNA sequence: TGTGCCAGCAGCTTAACCGGACAGGCCGAGCAGTACTTC.

The V and J genes are TRBV11-2 and TRBJ2-7; D might be TRBD1 (5 bases). V lost 5 bases to trimming and J lost 7 bases, with 15 bases between them. This CDR3 comprises 13 residues. Germline-derived CDR1 and CDR2 are SGHAT and FQNNGV. The chain's CDR3 is CASSERQGGEQYF. CDR3 DNA sequence: TGTGCCAGCAGCGAGCGTCAGGGTGGAGAGCAGTACTTC. The variable domain in full, completed from reference TRBV11-2 and TRBJ2-7, reads EAGVAQSPRYKIIEKRQSVAFWCNPISGHATLYWYQQILGQGPKLLIQFQNNGVVDDSQLPKDRFSAERLKGVDSTLKIQPAKLEDSAVYLCASSERQGGEQYFGPGTRLTVT.